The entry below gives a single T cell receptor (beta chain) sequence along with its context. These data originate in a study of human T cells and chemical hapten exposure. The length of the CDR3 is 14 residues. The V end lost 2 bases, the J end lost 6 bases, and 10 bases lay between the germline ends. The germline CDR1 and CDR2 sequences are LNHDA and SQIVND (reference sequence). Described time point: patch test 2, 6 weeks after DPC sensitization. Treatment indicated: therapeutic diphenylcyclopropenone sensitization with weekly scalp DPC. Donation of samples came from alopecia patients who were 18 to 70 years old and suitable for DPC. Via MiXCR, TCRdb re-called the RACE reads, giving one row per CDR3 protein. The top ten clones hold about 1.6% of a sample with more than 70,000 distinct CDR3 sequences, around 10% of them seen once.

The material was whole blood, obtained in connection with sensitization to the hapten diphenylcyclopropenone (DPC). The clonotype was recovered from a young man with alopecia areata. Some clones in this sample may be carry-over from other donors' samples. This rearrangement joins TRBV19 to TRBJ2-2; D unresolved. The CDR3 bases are TGTGCCAGTAGTATATTTTCAGGACCCGGGGAGCTGTTTTTT. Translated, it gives CASSIFSGPGELFF.